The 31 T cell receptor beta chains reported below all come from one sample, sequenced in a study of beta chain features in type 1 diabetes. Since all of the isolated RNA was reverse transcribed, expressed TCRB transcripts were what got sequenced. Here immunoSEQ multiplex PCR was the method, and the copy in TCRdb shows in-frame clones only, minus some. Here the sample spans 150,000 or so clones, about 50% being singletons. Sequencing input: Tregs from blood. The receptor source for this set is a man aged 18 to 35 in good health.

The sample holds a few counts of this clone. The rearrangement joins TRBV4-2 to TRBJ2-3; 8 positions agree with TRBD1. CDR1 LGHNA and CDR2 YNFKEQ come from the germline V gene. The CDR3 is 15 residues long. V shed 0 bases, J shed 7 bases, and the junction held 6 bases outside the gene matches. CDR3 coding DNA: TGTGCCAGCAGCCAAGAAAAACAGGGGGAAAATACGCAGTATTTT. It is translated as CASSQEKQGENTQYF.

This CDR3 reads CASSFGDRVVVYNEQFF. The CDR3 region has the DNA TGTGCCAGCAGCTTTGGGGACAGGGTGGTAGTCTACAATGAGCAGTTCTTC. The gene calls are TRBV7-6 and TRBJ2-1, with 9 bases fitting TRBD1. V dropped 3 bases and J dropped 3; count of bases not matched to a gene: 9. The CDR3 loop spans 17 amino acids. Germline V gene data show CDR1 as SGHVS and CDR2 as FNYEAQ.

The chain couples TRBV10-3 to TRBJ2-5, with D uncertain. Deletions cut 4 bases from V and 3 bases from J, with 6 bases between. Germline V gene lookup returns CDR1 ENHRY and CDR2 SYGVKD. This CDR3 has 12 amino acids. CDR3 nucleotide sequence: TGTGCCATCAGTGCGGAGAAAGAGACCCAGTACTTC. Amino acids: CAISAEKETQYF.

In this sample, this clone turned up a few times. The CDR3 loop is CASSRDTFYNEQFF. The CDR3 DNA follows: TGCGCCAGCAGCCGGGACACCTTTTACAATGAGCAGTTCTTC. The chain uses TRBV5-1 and TRBJ2-1, with a tentative D call TRBD1 (6 bases). The V gene lost 4 bases and the J gene lost 4 bases, with 12 bases spanning the gap. Germline assignment: CDR1 SGHRS and CDR2 YFSETQ. The CDR3 has 14 amino acids. Combining the CDR3 with reference TRBV5-1 and TRBJ2-1 gives the whole variable domain KAGVTQTPRYLIKTRGQQVTLSCSPISGHRSVSWYQQTPGQGLQFLFEYFSETQRNKGNFPGRFSGRQFSNSRSEMNVSTLELGDSALYLCASSRDTFYNEQFFGPGTRLTVL.

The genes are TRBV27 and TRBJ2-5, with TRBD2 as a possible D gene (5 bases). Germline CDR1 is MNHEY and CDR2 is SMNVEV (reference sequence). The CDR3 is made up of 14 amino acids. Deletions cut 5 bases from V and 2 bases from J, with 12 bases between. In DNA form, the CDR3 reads TGTGCCAGCAGTCCGGTAGCGAATCAAGAGACCCAGTACTTC. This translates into CASSPVANQETQYF.

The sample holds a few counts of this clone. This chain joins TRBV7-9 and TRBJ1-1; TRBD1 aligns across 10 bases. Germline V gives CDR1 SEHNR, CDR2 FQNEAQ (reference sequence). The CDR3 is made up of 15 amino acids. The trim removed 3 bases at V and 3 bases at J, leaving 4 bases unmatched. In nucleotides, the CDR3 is TGTGCCAGCAGCTTCGACAGGGGGCGAGACACTGAAGCTTTCTTT. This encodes CASSFDRGRDTEAFF. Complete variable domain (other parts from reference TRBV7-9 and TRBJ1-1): DTGVSQNPRHKITKRGQNVTFRCDPISEHNRLYWYRQTLGQGPEFLTYFQNEAQLEKSRLLSDRFSAERPKGSFSTLEIQRTEQGDSAMYLCASSFDRGRDTEAFFGQGTRLTVV.

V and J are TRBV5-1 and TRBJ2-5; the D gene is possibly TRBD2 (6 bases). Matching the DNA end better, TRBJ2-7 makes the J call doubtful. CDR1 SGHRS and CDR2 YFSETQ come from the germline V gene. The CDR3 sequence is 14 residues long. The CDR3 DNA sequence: TGCGCCAGCAGCTGGACCGTCGGGGGTAACGAGCAGTACTTC. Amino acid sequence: CASSWTVGGNEQYF.

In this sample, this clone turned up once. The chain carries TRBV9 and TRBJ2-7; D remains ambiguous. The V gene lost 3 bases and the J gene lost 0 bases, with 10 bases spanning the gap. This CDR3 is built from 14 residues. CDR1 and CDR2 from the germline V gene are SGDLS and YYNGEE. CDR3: CASSASPVSYEQYF. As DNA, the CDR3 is TGTGCCAGCAGCGCAAGTCCAGTCTCCTACGAGCAGTACTTC.

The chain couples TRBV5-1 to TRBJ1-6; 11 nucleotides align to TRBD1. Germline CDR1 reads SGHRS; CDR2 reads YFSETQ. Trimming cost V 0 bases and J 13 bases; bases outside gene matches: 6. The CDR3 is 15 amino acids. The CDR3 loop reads CASSLGGTGGFPLHF. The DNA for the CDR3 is TGCGCCAGCAGCTTGGGTGGGACAGGGGGTTTCCCCCTCCACTTT.

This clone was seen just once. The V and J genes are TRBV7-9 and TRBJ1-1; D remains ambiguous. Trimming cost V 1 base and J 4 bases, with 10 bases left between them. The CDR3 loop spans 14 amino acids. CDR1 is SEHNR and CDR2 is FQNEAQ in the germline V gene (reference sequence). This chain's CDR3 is CASSLESGFTEAFF. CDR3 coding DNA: TGTGCCAGCAGCTTAGAATCGGGGTTCACTGAAGCTTTCTTT.

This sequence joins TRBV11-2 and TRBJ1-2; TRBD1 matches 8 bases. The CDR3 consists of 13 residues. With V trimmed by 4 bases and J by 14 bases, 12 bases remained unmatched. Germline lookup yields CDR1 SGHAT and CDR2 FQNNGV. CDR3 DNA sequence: TGTGCCAGCAGCTCGACTAACCGGGACAGGCGGACCTTC. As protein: CASSSTNRDRRTF.

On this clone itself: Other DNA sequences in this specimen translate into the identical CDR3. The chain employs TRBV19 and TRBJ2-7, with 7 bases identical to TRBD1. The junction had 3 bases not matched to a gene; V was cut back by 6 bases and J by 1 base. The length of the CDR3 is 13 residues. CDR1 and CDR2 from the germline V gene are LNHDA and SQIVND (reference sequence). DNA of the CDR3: TGTGCCAGTAGGAGACAGGGATCCTACGAGCAGTACTTC. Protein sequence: CASRRQGSYEQYF.

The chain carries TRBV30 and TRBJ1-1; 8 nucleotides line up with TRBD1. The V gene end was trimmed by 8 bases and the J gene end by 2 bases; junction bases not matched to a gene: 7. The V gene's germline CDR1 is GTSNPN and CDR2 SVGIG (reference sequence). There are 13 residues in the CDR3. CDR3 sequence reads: CAREAGGNTEAFF. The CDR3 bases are TGTGCCAGGGAGGCAGGGGGCAACACTGAAGCTTTCTTT. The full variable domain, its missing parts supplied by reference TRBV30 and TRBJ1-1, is SQTIHQWPATLVQPVGSPLSLECTVEGTSNPNLYWYRQAAGRGLQLLFYSVGIGQISSEVPQNLSASRPQDRQFILSSKKLLLSDSGFYLCAREAGGNTEAFFGQGTRLTVV.

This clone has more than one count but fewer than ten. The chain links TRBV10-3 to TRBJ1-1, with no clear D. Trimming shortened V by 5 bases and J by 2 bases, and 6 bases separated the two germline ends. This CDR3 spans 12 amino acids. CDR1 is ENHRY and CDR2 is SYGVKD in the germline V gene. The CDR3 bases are TGTGCCATCAGTACAGTTAACACTGAAGCTTTCTTT. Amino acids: CAISTVNTEAFF.

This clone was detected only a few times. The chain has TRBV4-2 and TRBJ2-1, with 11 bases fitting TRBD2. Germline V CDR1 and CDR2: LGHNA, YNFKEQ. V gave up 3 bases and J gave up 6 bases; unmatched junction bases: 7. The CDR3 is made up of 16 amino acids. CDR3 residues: CASSHLGLAGGNEQFF. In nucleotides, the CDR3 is TGTGCCAGCAGCCACCTCGGGCTAGCGGGGGGCAATGAGCAGTTCTTC.

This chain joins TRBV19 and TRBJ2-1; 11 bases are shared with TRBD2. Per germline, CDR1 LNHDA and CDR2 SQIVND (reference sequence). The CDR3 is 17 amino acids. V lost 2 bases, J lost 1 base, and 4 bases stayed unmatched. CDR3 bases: TGTGCCAGTAGTATATTGCCTAGCGGGGGGTCCTACAATGAGCAGTTCTTC. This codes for CASSILPSGGSYNEQFF.

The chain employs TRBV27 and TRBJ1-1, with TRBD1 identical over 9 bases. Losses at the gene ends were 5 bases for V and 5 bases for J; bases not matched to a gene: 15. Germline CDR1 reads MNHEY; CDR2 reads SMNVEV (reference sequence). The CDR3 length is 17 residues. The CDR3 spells CASSQKKPGQGVTEAFF. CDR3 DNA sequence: TGTGCCAGCAGTCAAAAGAAACCGGGACAGGGCGTAACTGAAGCTTTCTTT.

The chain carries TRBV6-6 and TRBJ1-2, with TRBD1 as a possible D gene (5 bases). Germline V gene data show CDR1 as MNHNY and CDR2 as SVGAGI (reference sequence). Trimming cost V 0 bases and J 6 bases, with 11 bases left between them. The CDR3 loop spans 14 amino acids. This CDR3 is CASSYSDTWNGYTF. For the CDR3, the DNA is TGTGCCAGCAGTTACTCGGACACATGGAATGGCTACACCTTC.

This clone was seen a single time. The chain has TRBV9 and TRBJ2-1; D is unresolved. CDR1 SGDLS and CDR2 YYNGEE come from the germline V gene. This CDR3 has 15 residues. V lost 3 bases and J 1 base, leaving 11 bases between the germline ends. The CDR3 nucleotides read TGTGCCAGCAGCGCCCTTTTTCCGTCCTACAATGAGCAGTTCTTC. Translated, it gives CASSALFPSYNEQFF.

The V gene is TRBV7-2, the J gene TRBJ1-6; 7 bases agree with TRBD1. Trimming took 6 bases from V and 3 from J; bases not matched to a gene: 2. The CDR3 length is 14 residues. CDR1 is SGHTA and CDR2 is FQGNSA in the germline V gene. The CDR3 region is CASSTGVYNSPLHF. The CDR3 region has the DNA TGTGCCAGCAGTACAGGGGTCTATAATTCACCCCTCCACTTT.

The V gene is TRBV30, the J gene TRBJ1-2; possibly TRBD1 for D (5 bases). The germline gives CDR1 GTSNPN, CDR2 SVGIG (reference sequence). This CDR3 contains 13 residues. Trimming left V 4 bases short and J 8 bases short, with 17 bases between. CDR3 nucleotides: TGTGCCTGGACCGACAGCTCCGTGGGGGGCTACACCTTC. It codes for CAWTDSSVGGYTF.

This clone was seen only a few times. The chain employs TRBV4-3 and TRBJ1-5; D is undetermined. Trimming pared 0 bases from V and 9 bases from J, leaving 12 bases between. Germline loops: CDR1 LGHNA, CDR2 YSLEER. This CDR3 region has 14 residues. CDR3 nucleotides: TGCGCCAGCAGCCAAGAAACCGAAGAGAGGCCCCAGCATTTT. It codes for CASSQETEERPQHF.

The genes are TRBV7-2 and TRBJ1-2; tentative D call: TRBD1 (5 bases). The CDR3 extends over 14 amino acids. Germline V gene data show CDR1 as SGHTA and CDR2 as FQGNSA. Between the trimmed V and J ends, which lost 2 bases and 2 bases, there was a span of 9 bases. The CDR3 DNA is TGTGCCAGCAGCTTAATGGCAGGGAACTATGGCTACACCTTC. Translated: CASSLMAGNYGYTF. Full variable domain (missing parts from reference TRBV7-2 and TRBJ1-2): GAGVSQSPSNKVTEKGKDVELRCDPISGHTALYWYRQSLGQGLEFLIYFQGNSAPDKSGLPSDRFSAERTGGSVSTLTIQRTQQEDSAVYLCASSLMAGNYGYTFGSGTRLTVV.

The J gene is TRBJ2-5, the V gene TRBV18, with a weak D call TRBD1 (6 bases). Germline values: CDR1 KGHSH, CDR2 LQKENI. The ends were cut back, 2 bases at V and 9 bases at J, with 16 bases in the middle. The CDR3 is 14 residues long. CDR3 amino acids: CASSPRDTGLAQYF. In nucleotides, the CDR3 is TGTGCCAGCTCACCAAGGGACACAGGGTTGGCCCAGTACTTC.

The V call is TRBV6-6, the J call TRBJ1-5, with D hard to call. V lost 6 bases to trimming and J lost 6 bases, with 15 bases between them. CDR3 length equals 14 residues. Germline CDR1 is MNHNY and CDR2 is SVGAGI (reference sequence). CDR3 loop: CASRKTRETQPQHF. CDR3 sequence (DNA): TGTGCCAGCAGGAAGACTAGGGAGACTCAGCCCCAGCATTTT.

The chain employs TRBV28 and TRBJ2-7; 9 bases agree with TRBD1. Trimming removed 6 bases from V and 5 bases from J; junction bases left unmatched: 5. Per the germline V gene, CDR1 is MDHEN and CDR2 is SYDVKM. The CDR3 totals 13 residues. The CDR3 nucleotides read TGTGCCAGCAGGGGGACAGGGACGGACGAGCAGTACTTC. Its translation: CASRGTGTDEQYF.

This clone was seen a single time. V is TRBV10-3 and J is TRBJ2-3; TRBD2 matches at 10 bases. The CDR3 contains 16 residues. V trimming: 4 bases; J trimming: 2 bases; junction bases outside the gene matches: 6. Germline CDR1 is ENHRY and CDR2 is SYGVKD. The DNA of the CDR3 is TGTGCCATCAGTGCCACACTAGCGGGGTACACAGATACGCAGTATTTT. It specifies CAISATLAGYTDTQYF.

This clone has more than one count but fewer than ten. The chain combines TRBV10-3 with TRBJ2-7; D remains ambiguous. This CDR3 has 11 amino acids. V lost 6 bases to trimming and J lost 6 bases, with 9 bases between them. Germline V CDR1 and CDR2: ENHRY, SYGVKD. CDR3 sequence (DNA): TGTGCCATCAGCCTGACACTCGAGCAGTACTTC. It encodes CAISLTLEQYF.

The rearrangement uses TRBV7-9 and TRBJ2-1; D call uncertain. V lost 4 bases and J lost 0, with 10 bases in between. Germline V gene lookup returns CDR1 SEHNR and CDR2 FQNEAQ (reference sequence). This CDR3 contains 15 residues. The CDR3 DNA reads TGTGCCAGCAGCTACAAGGAGAGCTCCTACAATGAGCAGTTCTTC. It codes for CASSYKESSYNEQFF.

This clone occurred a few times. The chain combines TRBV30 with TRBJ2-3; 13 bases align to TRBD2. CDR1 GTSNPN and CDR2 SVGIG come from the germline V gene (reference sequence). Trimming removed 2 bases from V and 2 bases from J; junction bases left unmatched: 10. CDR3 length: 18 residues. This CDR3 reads CAWSRRIGTSGATDTQYF. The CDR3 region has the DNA TGTGCCTGGAGTAGGCGTATCGGGACTAGCGGGGCCACAGATACGCAGTATTTT. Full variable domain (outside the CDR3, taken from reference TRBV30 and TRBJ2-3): SQTIHQWPATLVQPVGSPLSLECTVEGTSNPNLYWYRQAAGRGLQLLFYSVGIGQISSEVPQNLSASRPQDRQFILSSKKLLLSDSGFYLCAWSRRIGTSGATDTQYFGPGTRLTVL.

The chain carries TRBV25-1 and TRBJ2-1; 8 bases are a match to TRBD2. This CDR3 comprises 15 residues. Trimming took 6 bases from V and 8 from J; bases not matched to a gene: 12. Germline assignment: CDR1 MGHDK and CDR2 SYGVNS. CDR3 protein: CASSPLGTRFDEQFF. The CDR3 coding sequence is TGTGCCAGCAGCCCCCTCGGGACTAGGTTCGATGAGCAGTTCTTC.